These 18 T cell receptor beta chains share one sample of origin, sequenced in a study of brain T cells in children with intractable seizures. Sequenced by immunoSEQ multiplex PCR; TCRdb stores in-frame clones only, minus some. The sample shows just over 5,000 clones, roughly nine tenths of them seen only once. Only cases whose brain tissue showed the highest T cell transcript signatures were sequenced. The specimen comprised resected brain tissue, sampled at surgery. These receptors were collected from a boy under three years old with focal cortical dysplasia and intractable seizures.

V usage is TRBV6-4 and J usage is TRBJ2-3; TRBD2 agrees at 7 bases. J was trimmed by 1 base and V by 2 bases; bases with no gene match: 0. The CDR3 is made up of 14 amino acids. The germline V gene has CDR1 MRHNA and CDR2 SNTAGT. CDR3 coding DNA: TGTGCCAGCAGTGACCGGGGGGGCACAGATACGCAGTATTTT. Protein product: CASSDRGGTDTQYF.

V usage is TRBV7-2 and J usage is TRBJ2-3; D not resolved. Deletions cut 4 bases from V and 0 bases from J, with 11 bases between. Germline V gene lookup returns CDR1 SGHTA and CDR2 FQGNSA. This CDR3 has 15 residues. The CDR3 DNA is TGTGCCAGCAGCTCTATACCCTCTAGCACAGATACGCAGTATTTT. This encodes CASSSIPSSTDTQYF.

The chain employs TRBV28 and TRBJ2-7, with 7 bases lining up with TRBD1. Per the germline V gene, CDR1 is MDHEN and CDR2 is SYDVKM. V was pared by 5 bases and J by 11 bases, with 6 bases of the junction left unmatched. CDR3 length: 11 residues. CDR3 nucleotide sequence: TGTGCCAGCAGTCTAGACAGGGCAAAGTACTTC. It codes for CASSLDRAKYF.

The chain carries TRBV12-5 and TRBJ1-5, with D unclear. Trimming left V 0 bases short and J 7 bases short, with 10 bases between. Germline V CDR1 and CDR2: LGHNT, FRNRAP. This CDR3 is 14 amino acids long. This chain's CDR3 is CASGLVREAQPQHF. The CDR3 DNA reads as TGTGCTAGTGGTTTGGTACGAGAAGCGCAGCCCCAGCATTTT.

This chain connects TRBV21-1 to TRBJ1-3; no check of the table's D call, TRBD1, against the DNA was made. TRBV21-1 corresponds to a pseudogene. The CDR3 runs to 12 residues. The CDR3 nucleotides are TGTGCCAGCAGACAGGGGAAGGACACCATATATTTT. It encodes CASRQGKDTIYF.

Here the CDR3 DNA reads TGTGCCCCCGGGACCCGAAAGGGGGACACCGGGGAGCTGTTTTTT. Protein: CAPGTRKGDTGELFF. The rearrangement links TRBV24-1 to TRBJ2-2; a weak D match, TRBD1 (6 bases). In germline, CDR1 is KGHDR, CDR2 SFDVKD. The CDR3 is made up of 15 amino acids. The V and J ends lost 12 bases and 3 bases respectively, with 19 bases between them.

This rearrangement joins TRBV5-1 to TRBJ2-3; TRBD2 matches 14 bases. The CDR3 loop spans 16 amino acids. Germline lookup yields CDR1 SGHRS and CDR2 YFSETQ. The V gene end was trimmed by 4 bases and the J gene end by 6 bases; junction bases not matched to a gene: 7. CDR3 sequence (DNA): TGCGCCAGCAGCGGGGGACTAGCGGGAGTCCCCGATACGCAGTATTTT. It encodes CASSGGLAGVPDTQYF.

The CDR3 DNA is TGCGCCAGCAGCTTGGGGGTAGATCGGGTTGAGCAGTTCTTC. This encodes CASSLGVDRVEQFF. The chain combines TRBV5-1 with TRBJ2-1; D ambiguous. CDR3 length: 14 amino acids. V lost 0 bases and J lost 9, with 13 bases in between. Germline assignment: CDR1 SGHRS and CDR2 YFSETQ.

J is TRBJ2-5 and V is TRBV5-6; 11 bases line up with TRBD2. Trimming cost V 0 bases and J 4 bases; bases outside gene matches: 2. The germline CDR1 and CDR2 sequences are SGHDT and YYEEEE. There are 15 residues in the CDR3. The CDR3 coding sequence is TGTGCCAGCAGCTTGGGGCTAGCGGGGGGAGAGACCCAGTACTTC. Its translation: CASSLGLAGGETQYF.

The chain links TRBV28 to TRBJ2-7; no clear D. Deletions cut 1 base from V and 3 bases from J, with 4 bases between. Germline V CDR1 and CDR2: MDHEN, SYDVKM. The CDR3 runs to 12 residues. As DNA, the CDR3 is TGTGCCAGCAGTTTATTCGGCTACGAGCAGTACTTC. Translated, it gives CASSLFGYEQYF.

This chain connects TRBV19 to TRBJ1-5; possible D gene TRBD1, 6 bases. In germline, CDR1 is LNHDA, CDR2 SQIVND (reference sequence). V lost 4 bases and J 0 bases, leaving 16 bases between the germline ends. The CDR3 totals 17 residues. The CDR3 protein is CASSKMGRGFSNQPQHF. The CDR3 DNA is TGTGCCAGTAGTAAGATGGGCAGGGGATTTAGCAATCAGCCCCAGCATTTT. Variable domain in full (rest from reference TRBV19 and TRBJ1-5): DGGITQSPKYLFRKEGQNVTLSCEQNLNHDAMYWYRQDPGQGLRLIYYSQIVNDFQKGDIAEGYSVSREKKESFPLTVTSAQKNPTAFYLCASSKMGRGFSNQPQHFGDGTRLSIL.

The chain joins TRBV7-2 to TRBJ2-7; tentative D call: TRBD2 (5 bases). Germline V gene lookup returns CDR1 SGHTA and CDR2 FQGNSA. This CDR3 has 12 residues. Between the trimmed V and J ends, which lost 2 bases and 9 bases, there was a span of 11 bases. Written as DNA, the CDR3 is TGTGCCAGCAGCTTACTTCCCAGCGGGCAGTACTTC. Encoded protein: CASSLLPSGQYF.

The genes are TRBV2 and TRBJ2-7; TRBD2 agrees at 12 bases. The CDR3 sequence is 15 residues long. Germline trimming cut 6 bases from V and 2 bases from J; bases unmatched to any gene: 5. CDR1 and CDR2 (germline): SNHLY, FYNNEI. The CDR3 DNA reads TGTGCCAGCAGGAAAGGGACTAGCGGGCCCTACGAGCAGTACTTC. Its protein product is CASRKGTSGPYEQYF.

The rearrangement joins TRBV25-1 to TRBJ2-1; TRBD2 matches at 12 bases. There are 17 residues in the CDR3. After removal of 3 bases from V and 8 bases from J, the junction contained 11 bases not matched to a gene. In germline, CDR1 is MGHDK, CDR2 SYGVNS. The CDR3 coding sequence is TGTGCCAGCAGTGACCGCAATCTAGCGGGAGGGCCGCATGAGCAGTTCTTC. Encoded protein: CASSDRNLAGGPHEQFF.

The CDR3 DNA sequence: TGTGCCAGCAGGACGGCGTCTGGAAACACCATATATTTT. Translating it yields CASRTASGNTIYF. The chain couples TRBV2 to TRBJ1-3, with no clear D. Trimming took 6 bases from V and 1 from J, leaving 7 bases between them. The CDR3 contains 13 residues. Germline CDR1 reads SNHLY; CDR2 reads FYNNEI.

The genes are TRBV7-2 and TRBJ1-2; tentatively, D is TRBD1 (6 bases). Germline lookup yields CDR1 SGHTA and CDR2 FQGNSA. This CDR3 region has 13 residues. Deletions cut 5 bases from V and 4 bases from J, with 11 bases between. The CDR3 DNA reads TGTGCCAGCAGCCAAGACAGGCTCTATGGCTACACCTTC. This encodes CASSQDRLYGYTF.

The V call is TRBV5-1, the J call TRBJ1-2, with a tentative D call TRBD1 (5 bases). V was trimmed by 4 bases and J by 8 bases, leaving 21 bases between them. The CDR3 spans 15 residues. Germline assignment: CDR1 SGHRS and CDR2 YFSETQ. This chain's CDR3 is CASSVREGTVGGYTF. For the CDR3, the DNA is TGCGCCAGCAGCGTAAGGGAGGGGACTGTCGGCGGCTACACCTTC.

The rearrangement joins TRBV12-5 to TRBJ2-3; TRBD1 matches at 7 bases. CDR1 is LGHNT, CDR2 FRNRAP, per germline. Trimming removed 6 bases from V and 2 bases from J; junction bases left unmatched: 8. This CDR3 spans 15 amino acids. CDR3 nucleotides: TGTGCTAGTGGACCCGGGACAGCTTACACAGATACGCAGTATTTT. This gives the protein CASGPGTAYTDTQYF.